A selection of T cell receptor beta chains follows, all from one sample in a study of blood T cell repertoires in COVID-19. Repertoires were generated with immunoSEQ multiplex PCR, while TCRdb's copy carries only in-frame clones and drops some. The sample includes under 200,000 clones, approximately 91% of them seen just once. The sample was peripheral blood. These receptors were obtained from a man aged 50 to 60 with acute or convalescent COVID-19. The CDR3 runs from the conserved cysteine through the conserved F or W. The D gene is left open where the match is weak. The size of a clone is reported for some rows only, either as once, few or many, or as a class for expanded clones.

abundance	v_gene	d_gene	j_gene	CDR3nt	CDR3aa
NA	TRBV15	NA	TRBJ1-4	TGTGCCACCAGCAGAGACCCTAATGAAAAACTGCTTTTT	CATSRDPNEKLLF
NA	TRBV24-1	NA	TRBJ2-1	TGTGCCACCAGTGAACGAACAGGGTGGTACAATGAGCAGTTCTTC	CATSERTGWYNEQFF
NA	TRBV19	NA	TRBJ1-5	TGTGCCAGTTCCGGACAGTATAGCAATCAGCCCCAGCATTTT	CASSGQYSNQPQHF
NA	TRBV6-2/TRBV6-3	NA	TRBJ1-5	TGTGCCAGCAGTTATTACCACAGGGATCAGCCCCAGCATTTT	CASSYYHRDQPQHF
once	TRBV18	TRBD1	TRBJ1-4	TGTGCCAGCTCACCCTCCTTATCCGGGACAGGGGGAGAAAAACTGTTTTTT	CASSPSLSGTGGEKLFF
NA	TRBV7-2	NA	TRBJ2-2	TGTGCCAGCAGCCCCCGCGCGGCAGCCACCGGGGAGCTGTTTTTT	CASSPRAAATGELFF
NA	TRBV5-8	NA	TRBJ1-5	TGTGCCAGCAGCCCAGGTTATAGCAATCAGCCCCAGCATTTT	CASSPGYSNQPQHF
NA	TRBV27	TRBD1	TRBJ1-2	TGTGCCAGCAGTCCACAGGGGTCCCGCTATAGTTTCTACACCTTC	CASSPQGSRYSFYTF
once	TRBV9	NA	TRBJ1-5	TGTGCCAGCAGCGTAGGCAGGTCAAATCAGCCCCAGCATTTT	CASSVGRSNQPQHF
few	TRBV4-2	NA	TRBJ1-5	TGTGCCAGCAGCCCAGCGGGTGGAGCCCTGATGGATCAGCCCCAGCATTTT	CASSPAGGALMDQPQHF
NA	TRBV4-3	NA	TRBJ1-1	TGCGCCAGCAGCCAAGATCCGCGGAGAAATCAAGCTTTCTTT	CASSQDPRRNQAFF
few	TRBV27	TRBD1	TRBJ2-7	TGTGCCAGCAGTTTAGCGATCCCGGGACAGGGTTACGAGCAGTACTTC	CASSLAIPGQGYEQYF
NA	TRBV6-2/TRBV6-3	TRBD1	TRBJ1-2	TGTGCCAGCAGTTACTGGACAGGGAGTTTGTTTGGCTACACCTTC	CASSYWTGSLFGYTF
NA	TRBV18	TRBD1	TRBJ1-6	TGTGCCAGCTCACCTGGACAGGGTAATTCACCCCTCCACTTT	CASSPGQGNSPLHF
NA	TRBV4-3	TRBD2	TRBJ2-5	TGCGCCAGCAGCCAAGATTGGAGAGCGGGGGGGTCGAGGCAAGAGACCCAGTACTTC	CASSQDWRAGGSRQETQYF
once	TRBV7-2	TRBD1	TRBJ1-1	TGTGCCAGCAGCGTAGACAGGGGTCGGCCTGAAGCTTTCTTT	CASSVDRGRPEAFF
NA	TRBV13	NA	TRBJ2-1	TGTGCCAGCAGCTTAGCTAGGCAGAGGGGGACAAGAGGCGATGAGCAGTTCTTC	CASSLARQRGTRGDEQFF
NA	TRBV5-5	NA	TRBJ2-7	TGTGCCAGCAGCTTGGCCGCAGGTTACGAGCAGTACTTC	CASSLAAGYEQYF
NA	TRBV14	NA	TRBJ2-5	TGTGCCAGCAGCCCCTTGGCCCAAGAGACCCAGTACTTC	CASSPLAQETQYF
NA	TRBV25-1	TRBD2	TRBJ2-1	TGTGCCAGCAGTGAATCCGGGACTAGCGGGAGGTTACAGTTCTTC	CASSESGTSGRLQFF
NA	TRBV28	TRBD1	TRBJ1-5	TGTGCCAGCAGAGGAAGGACAGGGCGGGAACAGCCCCAGCATTTT	CASRGRTGREQPQHF
NA	TRBV5-1	TRBD1	TRBJ2-5	TGCGCCAGCAGCTGGGACAGTTCAAGGGCCCAAGAGACCCAGTACTTC	CASSWDSSRAQETQYF
once	TRBV25-1	NA	TRBJ1-1	TGTGCCAGTTGCCCAGGGGTCATGAACACTGAAGCTTTCTTT	CASCPGVMNTEAFF
NA	TRBV28	NA	TRBJ1-5	TGTGCCAGCGGAAGGAAGCAGGGGCAGCCCCAGCATTTT	CASGRKQGQPQHF
NA	TRBV7-2	TRBD1	TRBJ2-1	TGTGCCAGCAGCCTAAGTACAGGGGGGAATGAGCAGTTCTTC	CASSLSTGGNEQFF
NA	TRBV28	TRBD2	TRBJ2-2	TGTGCCAGCAGTTCACCCGGGCTAGCGGGCCCCACCGGGGAGCTGTTTTTT	CASSSPGLAGPTGELFF
NA	TRBV15	TRBD1	TRBJ2-1	TGTGCCACGAGCGGAGGGACAGGGGGGTACAATGAGCAGTTCTTC	CATSGGTGGYNEQFF
NA	TRBV4-2	NA	TRBJ1-5	TGTGCCAGCAGCCAAGCAGAGGTCGGCGGGGGTTCTCAGCCCCAGCATTTT	CASSQAEVGGGSQPQHF
NA	TRBV19	NA	TRBJ1-3	TGTGCCAGTAGGAAACAGGGAACACTCTCTGGAAACACCATATATTTT	CASRKQGTLSGNTIYF
NA	TRBV6-5	TRBD1	TRBJ1-5	TGTGCCAGCAGGGGACAGGGAAGAGGCAATCAGCCCCAGCATTTT	CASRGQGRGNQPQHF
NA	TRBV6-5	TRBD1	TRBJ2-3	TGTGCCAGCAGTCCACCGGGACAGGGGAAAGATACGCAGTATTTT	CASSPPGQGKDTQYF
NA	TRBV19	NA	TRBJ1-5	TGTGCCAGTAGTATCAAGGGGAGCAATCAGCCCCAGCATTTT	CASSIKGSNQPQHF
once	TRBV5-4	NA	TRBJ2-5	TGTGCCAGCAGCTTGCACGGAGGGAAAGAGACCCAGTACTTC	CASSLHGGKETQYF
NA	TRBV19	NA	TRBJ1-3	TGTGCCAGTAGTTTCCTTTCGGGAAACACCATATATTTT	CASSFLSGNTIYF
NA	TRBV2	NA	TRBJ2-5	TGTGCCAGCAGCGCCCAGGGATCAGAGACCCAGTACTTC	CASSAQGSETQYF
once	TRBV11-2	TRBD2	TRBJ2-2	TGTGCCAGCAGCCGCAAAGGACTAGCGGGGGCCGCGAACACCGGGGAGCTGTTTTTT	CASSRKGLAGAANTGELFF
NA	TRBV30	TRBD1	TRBJ2-7	TGTGCCTGGAGGACAGACAGGGGGCTCTCCTACGAGCAGTACTTC	CAWRTDRGLSYEQYF
NA	TRBV7-3	TRBD2	TRBJ2-1	TGTGCCAGCAGCCGGACTAGCGGAGGGGACGGGGAGCAGTTCTTC	CASSRTSGGDGEQFF
NA	TRBV27	NA	TRBJ2-1	TGTGCCAGCACCCTGGGAAGGGGCCACAATGAGCAGTTCTTC	CASTLGRGHNEQFF
NA	TRBV11-3	NA	TRBJ2-3	TGTGCCAGCAGCCGTGGCACCGGGAGAAACACAGATACGCAGTATTTT	CASSRGTGRNTDTQYF
once	TRBV2	NA	TRBJ2-7	TGTGCCAGCAGTGACTTTTGGCTTGACAACTACGAGCAGTACTTC	CASSDFWLDNYEQYF